This entry is about one T cell receptor (beta chain). Its antigen remains unknown. This sample stems from a study of cytomegalovirus exposure and HLA in healthy donors. Assay: immunoSEQ multiplex PCR; the TCRdb copy retains only in-frame clones and omits some. The sample consists of just under 150,000 clones, approximately 90% of them appearing once. General observations from the study: Among the CMV-associated chains, a few were confirmed in vitro as specific for CMV antigens. Most TCRs appeared rarely, but some public TCRs recurred in many donors. The investigators catalogued 150 or so TCR beta chains as cytomegalovirus-associated.

This CDR3 comprises 14 residues. V lost 5 bases and J 4 bases, leaving 14 bases between the germline ends. Germline loops: CDR1 MNHEY, CDR2 SMNVEV (reference sequence). This chain links TRBV27 with TRBJ2-5; D is unresolved. Source material: PBMCs. The sequence came from a man aged 18 to 29 in good health and CMV-seropositive. CDR3 sequence (DNA): TGTGCCAGCAGTCGACATTTATTGACAGAGACCCAGTACTTC. This sequence encodes CASSRHLLTETQYF.